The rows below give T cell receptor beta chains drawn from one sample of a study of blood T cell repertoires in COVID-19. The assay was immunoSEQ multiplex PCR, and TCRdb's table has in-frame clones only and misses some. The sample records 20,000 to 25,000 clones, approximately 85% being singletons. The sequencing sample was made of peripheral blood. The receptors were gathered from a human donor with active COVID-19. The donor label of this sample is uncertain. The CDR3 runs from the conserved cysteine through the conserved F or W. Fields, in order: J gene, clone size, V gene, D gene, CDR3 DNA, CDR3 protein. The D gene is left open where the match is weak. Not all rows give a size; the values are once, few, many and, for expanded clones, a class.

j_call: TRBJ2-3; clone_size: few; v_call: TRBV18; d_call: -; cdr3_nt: TGTGCCAGCGCAGCGAGGGGGGATACGCAGTATTTT; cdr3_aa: CASAARGDTQYF
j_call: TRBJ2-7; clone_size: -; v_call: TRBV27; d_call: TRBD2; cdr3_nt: TGTGCCAGCAGTTTAGGGACCTCGGGACTAGCGGGGGGGAGAGCCTACGAGCAGTACTTC; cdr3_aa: CASSLGTSGLAGGRAYEQYF
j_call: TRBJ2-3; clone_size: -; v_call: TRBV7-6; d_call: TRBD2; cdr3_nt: TGTGCCAGCAGCACACGTCTAGCGGGAGAAAGCACAGATACGCAGTATTTT; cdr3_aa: CASSTRLAGESTDTQYF
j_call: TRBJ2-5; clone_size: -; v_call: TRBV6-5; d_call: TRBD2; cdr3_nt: TGTGCCAGCAAAGGCGGGGGGGCCGGGGGGACCCAGTACTTC; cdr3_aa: CASKGGGAGGTQYF
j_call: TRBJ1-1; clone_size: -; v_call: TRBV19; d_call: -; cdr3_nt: TGTGCCAGTAGTATAGGAATATCGGCGGGGATGAACACTGAAGCTTTCTTT; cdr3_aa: CASSIGISAGMNTEAFF
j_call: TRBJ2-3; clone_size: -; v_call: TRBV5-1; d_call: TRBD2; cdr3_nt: TGCGCCAGCCGGAGCGGGGCAAGCACAGATACGCAGTATTTT; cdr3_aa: CASRSGASTDTQYF
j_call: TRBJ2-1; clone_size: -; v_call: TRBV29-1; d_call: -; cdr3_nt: TGCAGCGTCCTTTCGCAACTCTCCTACAATGAGCAGTTCTTC; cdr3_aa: CSVLSQLSYNEQFF
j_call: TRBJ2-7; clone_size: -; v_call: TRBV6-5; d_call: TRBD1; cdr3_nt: TGTGCCACTAGACAGGGGTGGAACGAGCAGTACTTC; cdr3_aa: CATRQGWNEQYF
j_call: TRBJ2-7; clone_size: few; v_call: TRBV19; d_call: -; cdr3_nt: TGTGCCAGTAGTCCAAGGGATCCCGGGACATACTACGAGCAGTACTTC; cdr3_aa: CASSPRDPGTYYEQYF
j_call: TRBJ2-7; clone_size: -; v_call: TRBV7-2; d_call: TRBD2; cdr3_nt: TGTGCCAGCAGCCCCCCCGGGGGGGCGGGGGCCGGTTTGAAAAAGCAGTACTTC; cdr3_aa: CASSPPGGAGAGLKKQYF
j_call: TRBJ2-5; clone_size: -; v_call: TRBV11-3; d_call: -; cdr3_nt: TGTGCCAGCAGCCGTATTGCGGGCGGAGAGGAAGAGACCCAGTACTTC; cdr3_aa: CASSRIAGGEEETQYF
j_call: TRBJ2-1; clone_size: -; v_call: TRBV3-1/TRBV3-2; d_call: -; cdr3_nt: TGTGCCAGCAGCCAACAAGGGGTCAGGGGCGATGAGCAGTTCTTC; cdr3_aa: CASSQQGVRGDEQFF
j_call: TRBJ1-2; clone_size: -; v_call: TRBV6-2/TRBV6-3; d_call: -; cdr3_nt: TGTGCCAGCAGTTACGGTCAAGCCCTCCACACCTTC; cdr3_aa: CASSYGQALHTF
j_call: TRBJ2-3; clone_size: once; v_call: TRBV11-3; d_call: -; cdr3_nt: TGTGCCAGCAGCGCTAATCAGGCCTCCGATACGCAGTATTTT; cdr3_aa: CASSANQASDTQYF
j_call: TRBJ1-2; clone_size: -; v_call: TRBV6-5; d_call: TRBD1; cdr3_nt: TGTGCCAGCAGCGGGACAGGGGGTGGACTATATGGCTACACCTTC; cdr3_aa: CASSGTGGGLYGYTF
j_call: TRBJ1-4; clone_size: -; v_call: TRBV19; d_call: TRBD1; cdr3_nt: TGTGCCAGTAGTACCCTCACAGGGGCCGACGGTGAAAAACTGTTTTTT; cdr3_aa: CASSTLTGADGEKLFF
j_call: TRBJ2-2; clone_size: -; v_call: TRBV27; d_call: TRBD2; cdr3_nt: TGTGCCAGCAGTGGTCTAGCGGGAGGGCCTCACACCGGGGAGCTGTTTTTT; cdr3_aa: CASSGLAGGPHTGELFF
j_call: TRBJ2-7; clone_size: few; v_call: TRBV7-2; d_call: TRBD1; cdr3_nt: TGTGCCAGCAGCTCATCCGGGACAGGGGGCGAGCAGTACTTC; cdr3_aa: CASSSSGTGGEQYF
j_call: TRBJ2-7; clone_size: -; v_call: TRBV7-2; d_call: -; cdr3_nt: TGTGCCAGCAGCTTAGTTCGGGGATCCTACGAGCAGTACTTC; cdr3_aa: CASSLVRGSYEQYF
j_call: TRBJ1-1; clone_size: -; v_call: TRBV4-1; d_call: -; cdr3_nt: TGCGCCAGCAGCTCAAGGATCAGGCTGAACACTGAAGCTTTCTTT; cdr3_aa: CASSSRIRLNTEAFF
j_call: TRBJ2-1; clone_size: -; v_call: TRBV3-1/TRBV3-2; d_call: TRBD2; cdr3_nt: TGTGCCAGCAGCCAAGAATATCAGCGGGGGTCCTACAATGAGCAGTTCTTC; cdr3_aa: CASSQEYQRGSYNEQFF
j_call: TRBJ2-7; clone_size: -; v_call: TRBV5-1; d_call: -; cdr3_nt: TGCGCCAGCAGCCCAATGACCACTCGGGGGGAGCAGTACTTC; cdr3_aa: CASSPMTTRGEQYF
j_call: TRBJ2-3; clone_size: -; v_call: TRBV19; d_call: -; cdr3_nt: TGTGCCAGTAGTCGGAGGCAGGGAGGTATGAACACAGATACGCAGTATTTT; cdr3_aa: CASSRRQGGMNTDTQYF
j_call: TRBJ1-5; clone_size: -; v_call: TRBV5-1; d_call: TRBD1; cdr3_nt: TGCGCCAGCAGCTTGACAGGGGATCGAGGTCAGCCCCAGCATTTT; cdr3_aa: CASSLTGDRGQPQHF
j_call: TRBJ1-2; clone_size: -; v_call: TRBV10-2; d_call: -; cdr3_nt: TGCGCCAGCAGGTCCGGGCAGGGCGTCTATGGCTACACCTTC; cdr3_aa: CASRSGQGVYGYTF